The 8 T cell receptor beta chains below all came from one sample that was sequenced in a study of blood T cell repertoires in COVID-19. Data came from immunoSEQ multiplex PCR; TCRdb stores just in-frame clones and leaves some out. This repertoire shows around 150,000 clones, approximately 80% found once; its top ten account for roughly 2%. The sequenced material came from peripheral blood. These receptors all come from a man aged 65 to 79 with acute or convalescent COVID-19.

The chain joins TRBV6-5 to TRBJ2-7; TRBD1 matches 11 bases. Germline V gene data show CDR1 as MNHEY and CDR2 as SVGAGI. The junction had 6 bases not matched to a gene; V was cut back by 5 bases and J by 6 bases. The CDR3 is 14 residues long. DNA of the CDR3: TGTGCCAGCAGTCAAACCGGGACAGGGGGCGAGCAGTACTTC. Translated: CASSQTGTGGEQYF.

This clone has a handful of counts. Other DNA sequences of this sample code for an identical CDR3. V is TRBV19 and J is TRBJ1-5; D gene uncertain. The CDR3 is 14 residues long. Trimming took 3 bases from V and 2 from J, leaving 8 bases between them. Per germline, CDR1 LNHDA and CDR2 SQIVND (reference sequence). In DNA form, the CDR3 reads TGTGCCAGTAGTATCACGGGTGGCAATCAGCCCCAGCATTTT. This gives the protein CASSITGGNQPQHF.

The chain couples TRBV5-3 to TRBJ2-7; 9 bases are a match to TRBD1. TRBV5-3 is sorted into the ORF group, with uncertain function. This CDR3 comprises 15 residues. V was clipped by 4 bases and J by 1 base; unmatched bases: 6. The CDR3 reads CARSSDRGLSYEQYF. The CDR3 DNA follows: TGTGCCAGAAGCAGTGACAGGGGGTTGTCCTACGAGCAGTACTTC.

V usage is TRBV28 and J usage is TRBJ1-2, with D uncertain. Trimming stripped 5 bases from V and 8 bases from J, with 12 bases between. Germline CDR1 MDHEN, CDR2 SYDVKM. This CDR3 is built from 12 residues. Here the CDR3 reads CASSRDGAGYTF. The CDR3 DNA reads as TGTGCCAGCAGTCGAGACGGAGCGGGCTACACCTTC.

This chain joins TRBV5-1 and TRBJ2-1, with TRBD1 identical over 9 bases. This CDR3 is built from 16 residues. Germline loops: CDR1 SGHRS, CDR2 YFSETQ. V lost 4 bases to trimming and J lost 8 bases; unmatched junction nucleotides: 13. DNA of the CDR3: TGCGCCAGCAGCCTAAACCCGGGACAGGGTACCTATGAGCAGTTCTTC. It yields the protein CASSLNPGQGTYEQFF.

The V and J genes are TRBV7-8 and TRBJ2-1; 9 bases line up with TRBD1. The CDR3 spans 16 residues. Germline CDR1 and CDR2: SGHVS and FQNEAQ. Trimming cost V 5 bases and J 3 bases; bases outside gene matches: 8. CDR3 sequence reads: CASSATDRGGYNEQFF. The CDR3 DNA follows: TGTGCCAGCAGCGCAACCGACAGGGGGGGCTACAATGAGCAGTTCTTC.

This clone came up once. The CDR3 reads CASRLARERYEQYF. CDR3 nucleotides: TGTGCCAGCCGGCTCGCGCGGGAGAGGTACGAGCAGTACTTC. This rearrangement joins TRBV7-2 to TRBJ2-7; 7 bases agree with TRBD2. Germline CDR1 and CDR2: SGHTA and FQGNSA. V lost 8 bases, J lost 4 bases, and 11 bases stayed unmatched. CDR3 length: 14 amino acids.

V is TRBV5-5 and J is TRBJ1-5; D remains unclear. Germline V gene data show CDR1 as SGHKS and CDR2 as YYEKEE (reference sequence). This CDR3 spans 15 amino acids. Trimming took 0 bases from V and 3 from J, leaving 10 bases between them. The CDR3 reads CASSLGSSVNQPQHF. For the CDR3, the DNA is TGTGCCAGCAGCTTGGGATCATCGGTCAATCAGCCCCAGCATTTT. Complete variable domain (other parts from reference TRBV5-5 and TRBJ1-5): DAGVTQSPTHLIKTRGQQVTLRCSPISGHKSVSWYQQVLGQGPQFIFQYYEKEERGRGNFPDRFSARQFPNYSSELNVNALLLGDSALYLCASSLGSSVNQPQHFGDGTRLSIL.